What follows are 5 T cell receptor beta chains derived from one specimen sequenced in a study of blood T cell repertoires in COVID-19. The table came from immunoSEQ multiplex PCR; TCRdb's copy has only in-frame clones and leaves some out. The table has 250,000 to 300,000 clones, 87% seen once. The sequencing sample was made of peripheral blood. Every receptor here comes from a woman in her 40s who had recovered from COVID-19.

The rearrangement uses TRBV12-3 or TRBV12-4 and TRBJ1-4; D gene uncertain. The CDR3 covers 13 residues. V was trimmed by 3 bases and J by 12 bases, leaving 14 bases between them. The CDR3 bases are TGTGCCAGCAGTTTCGCTCTACCCCCTGAACTGTTTTTT. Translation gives CASSFALPPELFF.

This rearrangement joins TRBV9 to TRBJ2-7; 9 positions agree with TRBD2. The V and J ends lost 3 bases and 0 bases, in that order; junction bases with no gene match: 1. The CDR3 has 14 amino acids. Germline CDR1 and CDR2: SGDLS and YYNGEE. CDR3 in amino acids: CASSALAGSYEQYF. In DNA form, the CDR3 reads TGTGCCAGCAGCGCACTAGCGGGCTCCTACGAGCAGTACTTC.

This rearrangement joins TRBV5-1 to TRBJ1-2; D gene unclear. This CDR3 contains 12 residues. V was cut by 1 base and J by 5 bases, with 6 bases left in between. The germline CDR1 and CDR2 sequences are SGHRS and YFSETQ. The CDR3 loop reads CASSLTRYGYTF. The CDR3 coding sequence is TGCGCCAGCAGCTTGACGCGATATGGCTACACCTTC.

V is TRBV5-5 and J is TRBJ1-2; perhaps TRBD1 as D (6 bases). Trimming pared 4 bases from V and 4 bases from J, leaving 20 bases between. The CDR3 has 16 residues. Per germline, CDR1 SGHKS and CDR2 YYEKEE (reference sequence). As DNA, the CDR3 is TGTGCCAGCAGCCGAGGCGGGGGGCCCGCTACCTATGGCTACACCTTC. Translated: CASSRGGGPATYGYTF.

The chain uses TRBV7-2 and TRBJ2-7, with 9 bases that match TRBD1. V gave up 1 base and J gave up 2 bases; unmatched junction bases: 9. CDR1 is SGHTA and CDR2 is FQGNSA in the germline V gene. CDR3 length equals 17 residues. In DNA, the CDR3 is TGTGCCAGCAGCTTAGGGTCCGGGACAGGGTTACCCTACGAGCAGTACTTC. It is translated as CASSLGSGTGLPYEQYF.